A single sample gave rise to the 19 T cell receptor beta chains below, sequenced in a study of blood T cell repertoires in COVID-19. Profiled with immunoSEQ multiplex PCR; TCRdb holds only in-frame clones, not every one. Found here are 200,000 to 250,000 clones, roughly 85% of them singletons; the top ten hold about 9.1%. The specimen was PBMCs or T cells enriched from blood (not recorded which). These receptors came from a woman in her forties or fifties with acute COVID-19.

The chain has TRBV18 and TRBJ2-3; 9 positions agree with TRBD1. This CDR3 is built from 14 residues. The junction had 7 bases not matched to a gene; V was cut back by 6 bases and J by 6 bases. Looked up from germline, CDR1 is KGHSH and CDR2 is LQKENI. The CDR3 region is CASSPWTGADTQYF. Here the CDR3 DNA reads TGTGCCAGCTCGCCTTGGACAGGGGCTGATACGCAGTATTTT.

This clone was seen a single time. This chain joins TRBV27 and TRBJ1-4, with unresolved D. The CDR3 consists of 15 residues. Trimming stripped 1 base from V and 0 bases from J, with 6 bases between. The germline CDR1 and CDR2 sequences are MNHEY and SMNVEV (reference sequence). This CDR3 reads CASSLWAATNEKLFF. As DNA, the CDR3 is TGTGCCAGCAGTTTATGGGCAGCAACTAATGAAAAACTGTTTTTT.

The rearrangement joins TRBV7-2 to TRBJ2-1, with D unresolved. V was trimmed by 4 bases and J by 7 bases, leaving 8 bases between them. Germline lookup yields CDR1 SGHTA and CDR2 FQGNSA. The CDR3 consists of 12 residues. The CDR3 spells CASSSTWNEQFF. CDR3 coding DNA: TGTGCCAGCAGCTCAACATGGAATGAGCAGTTCTTC.

J is TRBJ1-2 and V is TRBV5-1, with D perhaps matching TRBD1 (6 bases). There are 14 residues in the CDR3. Germline loops: CDR1 SGHRS, CDR2 YFSETQ. Trimming cost V 0 bases and J 7 bases, with 13 bases left between them. The CDR3 DNA sequence: TGCGCCAGCAGCTTGGCGGGGGGCGCGGGTGGCTACACCTTC. Protein: CASSLAGGAGGYTF.

The chain employs TRBV5-6 and TRBJ1-2, with D tentatively TRBD1 (5 bases). CDR1 and CDR2 from the germline V gene are SGHDT and YYEEEE. V lost 5 bases and J 4 bases, leaving 12 bases between the germline ends. The CDR3 length is 13 residues. CDR3 sequence reads: CASSPGTTYGYTF. CDR3 DNA: TGTGCCAGCAGTCCCGGGACTACCTATGGCTACACCTTC.

The chain couples TRBV5-1 to TRBJ2-1; the D gene is possibly TRBD1 (6 bases). The V gene lost 1 base and the J gene lost 2 bases, with 10 bases spanning the gap. The CDR3 loop spans 15 amino acids. Germline V gene lookup returns CDR1 SGHRS and CDR2 YFSETQ. CDR3 sequence (DNA): TGCGCCAGCAGCTTGACAGGGACGACCTACAATGAGCAGTTCTTC. Amino acid sequence: CASSLTGTTYNEQFF.

This chain uses TRBV6-5 with TRBJ2-1; tentative D call: TRBD2 (6 bases). In germline, CDR1 is MNHEY, CDR2 SVGAGI. The CDR3 has 13 amino acids. V shed 6 bases and J shed 5 bases, with 11 bases lying between them. The CDR3 region has the DNA TGTGCCAGCAGCCGGGACTGGAACAATGAGCAGTTCTTC. It specifies CASSRDWNNEQFF.

The V and J genes are TRBV18 and TRBJ1-1, with 8 bases fitting TRBD1. Germline CDR1 and CDR2: KGHSH and LQKENI. The CDR3 is made up of 15 amino acids. Trimming cost V 3 bases and J 5 bases; bases outside gene matches: 8. CDR3 loop: CASSPPTGVRTEAFF. CDR3 nucleotides: TGTGCCAGCTCACCTCCGACAGGGGTGAGGACTGAAGCTTTCTTT.

This clone has more than one count but fewer than ten. The chain uses TRBV19 and TRBJ2-7; D call uncertain. V was clipped by 5 bases and J by 3 bases, with 8 bases between them. This CDR3 contains 12 residues. Germline values: CDR1 LNHDA, CDR2 SQIVND (reference sequence). The CDR3 loop is CASSSENYEQYF. The CDR3 nucleotides read TGTGCCAGTAGTTCGGAGAACTACGAGCAGTACTTC.

V usage is TRBV7-9 and J usage is TRBJ2-3, with D tentatively TRBD1 (5 bases). The V gene lost 3 bases and the J gene lost 5 bases, with 6 bases spanning the gap. CDR3 length: 12 residues. CDR1 is SEHNR and CDR2 is FQNEAQ in the germline V gene (reference sequence). DNA for the CDR3: TGTGCCAGCAGCTTGACAGTAGATACGCAGTATTTT. Amino acids: CASSLTVDTQYF.

The chain employs TRBV5-1 and TRBJ1-1, with a possible D match to TRBD1 (6 bases). The ends were cut back, 0 bases at V and 6 bases at J, with 18 bases in the middle. This CDR3 is built from 16 residues. The germline gives CDR1 SGHRS, CDR2 YFSETQ. The CDR3 DNA follows: TGCGCCAGCAGCTTGGTGGCGGGGGGCCCAGGCGCTGAAGCTTTCTTT. Protein sequence: CASSLVAGGPGAEAFF.

V and J are TRBV19 and TRBJ1-2; the D gene is possibly TRBD1 (6 bases). The CDR3 has 11 residues. V dropped 8 bases and J dropped 8 bases, with 12 bases sitting between them. Germline assignment: CDR1 LNHDA and CDR2 SQIVND (reference sequence). The CDR3 here is CASDGQNGYTF. In nucleotides, the CDR3 is TGTGCCAGTGACGGACAGAACGGCTACACCTTC.

The rearrangement links TRBV10-3 to TRBJ1-6; D remains ambiguous. V was shortened by 4 bases and J by 7 bases, with 5 bases between the two germline ends. The germline V gene encodes CDR1 ENHRY and CDR2 SYGVKD. This CDR3 spans 12 amino acids. As DNA, the CDR3 is TGTGCCATCAGTGCCCAGAATTCACCCCTCCACTTT. Translated: CAISAQNSPLHF.

This sequence joins TRBV5-5 and TRBJ1-1, with 9 positions matching TRBD1. Germline V lookup: CDR1 SGHKS, CDR2 YYEKEE (reference sequence). V was clipped by 4 bases and J by 8 bases; unmatched bases: 9. There are 14 residues in the CDR3. DNA of the CDR3: TGTGCCAGCAGCCAATGGGGACAGGGAGGGGAAGCTTTCTTT. The encoded protein is CASSQWGQGGEAFF.

The chain has TRBV24-1 and TRBJ1-2; 8 nucleotides agree with TRBD1. Germline V gene data show CDR1 as KGHDR and CDR2 as SFDVKD. This CDR3 spans 15 amino acids. Trimming cost V 2 bases and J 4 bases; bases outside gene matches: 5. CDR3 in amino acids: CATSDSLQGGYGYTF. For the CDR3, the DNA is TGTGCCACCAGTGATTCATTACAGGGGGGCTATGGCTACACCTTC.

In its sample, this clone was seen many times. The chain is built from TRBV7-9 and TRBJ1-3; D not certain. V lost 5 bases to trimming and J lost 4 bases, with 12 bases between them. This CDR3 has 14 amino acids. Germline CDR1 and CDR2: SEHNR and FQNEAQ (reference sequence). As DNA, the CDR3 is TGTGCCAGCAGCGCCTATACGTCCGGAAACACCATATATTTT. Amino acid sequence: CASSAYTSGNTIYF.

The V and J genes are TRBV7-2 and TRBJ1-5, with a tentative D call TRBD1 (6 bases). V was shortened by 1 base and J by 2 bases, with 18 bases between the two germline ends. The germline gives CDR1 SGHTA, CDR2 FQGNSA. The CDR3 spans 18 residues. The CDR3: CASSLVSNQGKGNQPQHF. The CDR3 DNA is TGTGCCAGCAGCTTAGTGTCGAACCAGGGGAAGGGCAATCAGCCCCAGCATTTT.

The J gene is TRBJ2-5, the V gene TRBV7-2; 7 bases align to TRBD2. This CDR3 contains 16 residues. Germline values: CDR1 SGHTA, CDR2 FQGNSA. The junction had 13 bases not matched to a gene; V was cut back by 5 bases and J by 4 bases. The CDR3 region is CASSPQGSGASETQYF. The CDR3 coding sequence is TGTGCCAGCAGCCCCCAAGGGAGCGGGGCCTCAGAGACCCAGTACTTC.

The V and J genes are TRBV9 and TRBJ1-4; TRBD1 aligns across 11 bases. The CDR3 has 15 residues. CDR1 and CDR2 (germline): SGDLS, YYNGEE. With 1 base clipped from V and 7 bases from J, the junction kept 3 bases outside the gene matches. The CDR3 sequence is CASSVTGTGGEKLFF. CDR3 coding DNA: TGTGCCAGCAGCGTAACCGGGACAGGGGGTGAAAAACTGTTTTTT.